The entry below gives a single T cell receptor (delta chain) sequence along with its context. J was trimmed by 2 bases and V by 0 bases; bases with no gene match: 24. Germline CDR1 TVYSNPD, CDR2 GDNSRS (reference sequence). This CDR3 spans 20 amino acids. The data derive from a study of gamma-delta T cells after stem cell transplantation. TCRdb reprocessed the RT-PCR reads using CATT. The sample consists of some 12,000 delta-chain clones, around two fifths of them appearing once. Material for sequencing was gamma-delta T cells. The source is a human donor. It is not recorded whose cells these are; they may come from a transplant donor. This sequence joins TRDV3 and TRDJ1; 7 nucleotides match TRDD3. The CDR3 loop reads CAFSAVGSSWWGRQTDKLIF. CDR3 nucleotides: TGTGCCTTTAGCGCAGTAGGAAGTAGTTGGTGGGGGAGACAAACCGATAAACTCATCTTT. Full variable domain (remainder filled in from reference TRDV3 and TRDJ1): CDKVTQSSPDQTVASGSEVVLLCTYDTVYSNPDLFWYRIRPDYSFQFVFYGDNSRSEGADFTQGRFSVKHILTQKAFHLVISPVRTEDSATYYCAFSAVGSSWWGRQTDKLIFGKGTRVTVEP.